This T cell receptor beta chain derives from a study of T cell changes during pregnancy in multiple sclerosis. In germline, CDR1 is KGHSH, CDR2 LQKENI. Trimming shortened V by 3 bases and J by 5 bases, and 16 bases separated the two germline ends. The CDR3 has 15 amino acids. This clone has only one observation. TCRdb keeps only in-frame clones here, not all; method: immunoSEQ multiplex PCR. The top ten hold under 6.5% of the sample, which has about 53,000 clones, 85% to 90% seen once. The J gene is TRBJ1-1, the V gene TRBV18; D may be TRBD1 (6 bases). This receptor was taken from a female donor in good health, enrolled as a control in a pregnancy study. Sequenced material: peripheral blood, taken after pregnancy. CDR3 protein: CASSPLTQGPTEAFF. The CDR3, as DNA: TGTGCCAGCTCACCTTTAACCCAGGGGCCGACTGAAGCTTTCTTT.